One and the same sample provided the 21 T cell receptor beta chains below, sequenced in a study of T cell clones after liver transplantation. This table comes from immunoSEQ multiplex PCR, and its TCRdb copy is limited to in-frame clones, with some not included. The table has under 20,000 clones, around 89% seen once. The sample here was CD8+ T cells from blood, taken approximately 3.5 years after liver transplant. Every receptor here comes from a human patient who received a liver transplant. Among the T cells, some may be from the graft donor.

V usage is TRBV27 and J usage is TRBJ2-3; D gene ambiguous. The CDR3 covers 13 residues. The V end lost 0 bases, the J end lost 2 bases, and 3 bases lay between the germline ends. Per germline, CDR1 MNHEY and CDR2 SMNVEV (reference sequence). The CDR3: CASSLSLTDTQYF. CDR3 nucleotide sequence: TGTGCCAGCAGTTTATCCCTCACAGATACGCAGTATTTT.

This sequence joins TRBV27 and TRBJ2-7; 11 bases agree with TRBD1. This CDR3 comprises 15 residues. Looked up from germline, CDR1 is MNHEY and CDR2 is SMNVEV (reference sequence). Germline trimming cut 1 base from V and 2 bases from J; bases unmatched to any gene: 1. The CDR3 is CASSLLGQGAYEQYF. CDR3 coding DNA: TGTGCCAGCAGTTTATTGGGACAGGGGGCCTACGAGCAGTACTTC.

V is TRBV6-8 and J is TRBJ2-5, with TRBD2 as a possible D gene (6 bases). Trimming removed 5 bases at V and 4 bases at J, with 14 bases between. Germline lookup yields CDR1 MNHGY and CDR2 SAAAGT. The CDR3 has 14 residues. The chain's CDR3 is CASSPSGGSETQYF. The CDR3 DNA reads TGTGCCAGCAGTCCGAGCGGAGGGTCAGAGACCCAGTACTTC.

V and J are TRBV6-5 and TRBJ2-3, with D maybe TRBD1 (5 bases). Trimming removed 4 bases from V and 3 bases from J, with 8 bases in between. The V gene's germline CDR1 is MNHEY and CDR2 SVGAGI. The CDR3 spans 13 residues. The CDR3 sequence: CASSSDSTDTQYF. The CDR3 nucleotides read TGTGCCAGCAGTTCCGACAGTACAGATACGCAGTATTTT.

This chain joins TRBV5-1 and TRBJ2-1; D is undetermined. The V end was cut by 5 bases, the J end by 5 bases, with 5 bases between. CDR1 and CDR2 from the germline V gene are SGHRS and YFSETQ. This CDR3 is 11 amino acids long. The CDR3 DNA follows: TGCGCCAGCAGTTACCACAATGAGCAGTTCTTC. It codes for CASSYHNEQFF.

The gene calls are TRBV11-2 and TRBJ2-1, with D perhaps TRBD2 (5 bases). V gave up 5 bases and J gave up 0 bases, with 11 bases separating them. Germline CDR1 reads SGHAT; CDR2 reads FQNNGV. This CDR3 contains 15 residues. The CDR3 region is CASSMMGSSYNEQFF. CDR3 in DNA: TGTGCCAGCAGCATGATGGGGAGCTCCTACAATGAGCAGTTCTTC.

The chain joins TRBV6-5 to TRBJ1-1, with D tentatively TRBD1 (5 bases). Germline CDR1 and CDR2: MNHEY and SVGAGI. The CDR3 runs to 12 residues. The germline V and J ends were trimmed by 4 bases and 6 bases, with 9 bases remaining between them. The CDR3 coding sequence is TGTGCCAGCAGTTGGCCAGGGTCTGAAGCTTTCTTT. Residues: CASSWPGSEAFF.

The chain uses TRBV28 and TRBJ2-2; D unclear. V lost 5 bases and J lost 3, with 10 bases in between. Germline-derived CDR1 and CDR2 are MDHEN and SYDVKM. This CDR3 spans 14 amino acids. CDR3 nucleotide sequence: TGTGCCAGCAGTCTCCCTCTTGACACCGGGGAGCTGTTTTTT. Translation: CASSLPLDTGELFF. The full variable domain, rest sourced from reference TRBV28 and TRBJ2-2, is DVKVTQSSRYLVKRTGEKVFLECVQDMDHENMFWYRQDPGLGLRLIYFSYDVKMKEKGDIPEGYSVSREKKERFSLILESASTNQTSMYLCASSLPLDTGELFFGEGSRLTVL.

V is TRBV19 and J is TRBJ2-2; TRBD2 aligns across 7 bases. V lost 5 bases to trimming and J lost 5 bases; unmatched junction nucleotides: 2. The V gene's germline CDR1 is LNHDA and CDR2 SQIVND (reference sequence). CDR3 length: 13 amino acids. The CDR3, as DNA: TGTGCCAGTAGTCTACTAGCGACCGGGGAGCTGTTTTTT. This codes for CASSLLATGELFF.

This clone was detected once. The chain combines TRBV14 with TRBJ1-5; D gene unclear. From germline, CDR1 is SGHDN and CDR2 FVKESK. V lost 1 base, J lost 0 bases, and 13 bases lay in between. This CDR3 spans 17 amino acids. The chain's CDR3 is CASSQAGLRSSNQPQHF. The CDR3 nucleotides are TGTGCCAGCAGCCAAGCCGGGTTGAGGTCTAGCAATCAGCCCCAGCATTTT.

The J gene is TRBJ2-1, the V gene TRBV10-2, with 7 bases aligning to TRBD2. Trimming cost V 5 bases and J 6 bases; bases outside gene matches: 10. Germline assignment: CDR1 WSHSY and CDR2 SAAADI. The CDR3 runs 15 residues. This chain's CDR3 is CASSWGGEGPNEQFF. The CDR3 region has the DNA TGCGCCAGCAGTTGGGGGGGGGAGGGCCCCAATGAGCAGTTCTTC.

This clone appeared once. V usage is TRBV5-1 and J usage is TRBJ1-3; a weak D match, TRBD1 (5 bases). Per the germline V gene, CDR1 is SGHRS and CDR2 is YFSETQ. The CDR3 extends over 15 amino acids. Trimming left V 4 bases short and J 4 bases short, with 15 bases between. In DNA form, the CDR3 reads TGCGCCAGCAGCCCCGGGGGATCCGGCGGAAACACCATATATTTT. This codes for CASSPGGSGGNTIYF.

J is TRBJ2-5 and V is TRBV30, with TRBD1 matching over 7 bases. The CDR3 sequence is 14 residues long. V lost 2 bases and J lost 1; bases outside the gene matches: 4. Per the germline V gene, CDR1 is GTSNPN and CDR2 is SVGIG (reference sequence). The CDR3 region is CAWSTTGAQETQYF. For the CDR3, the DNA is TGTGCCTGGAGTACTACAGGGGCCCAAGAGACCCAGTACTTC.

The chain employs TRBV9 and TRBJ2-7; D gene uncertain. The germline gives CDR1 SGDLS, CDR2 YYNGEE. CDR3 size: 14 residues. Trimming stripped 0 bases from V and 2 bases from J, with 9 bases between. CDR3 protein: CASSVGAGPYEQYF. The CDR3 region has the DNA TGTGCCAGCAGCGTAGGGGCTGGGCCCTACGAGCAGTACTTC.

The chain combines TRBV11-2 with TRBJ1-2; weak D call: TRBD1 (5 bases). Germline V lookup: CDR1 SGHAT, CDR2 FQNNGV. This CDR3 region has 15 residues. Deletions cut 0 bases from V and 4 bases from J, with 12 bases between. The CDR3 DNA is TGTGCCAGCAGCTTAGATCAACGGCAGGGCTATGGCTACACCTTC. Translation gives CASSLDQRQGYGYTF.

This chain uses TRBV5-1 with TRBJ2-1, with TRBD2 as a possible D gene (6 bases). V was shortened by 5 bases and J by 4 bases, with 13 bases between the two germline ends. Germline V gene lookup returns CDR1 SGHRS and CDR2 YFSETQ. The CDR3 is made up of 14 amino acids. CDR3 residues: CASSRGGTYNEQFF. In nucleotides, the CDR3 is TGCGCCAGCAGTCGGGGCGGGACTTACAATGAGCAGTTCTTC.

J is TRBJ1-1 and V is TRBV4-1; 9 nucleotides align to TRBD1. CDR1 and CDR2 from the germline V gene are MGHRA and YSYEKL. With 4 bases clipped from V and 4 bases from J, the junction kept 7 bases outside the gene matches. The CDR3 runs to 15 residues. In DNA, the CDR3 is TGCGCCAGCAGCCCCCGGGACAGGGAATCCACTGAAGCTTTCTTT. This codes for CASSPRDRESTEAFF.

The CDR3 loop reads CASSPGGIPYEQYF. CDR3 sequence (DNA): TGTGCCAGCAGTCCAGGGGGGATCCCCTACGAGCAGTACTTC. The chain has TRBV27 and TRBJ2-7; TRBD1 is a possible D gene (7 bases). The CDR3 extends over 14 amino acids. Germline lookup yields CDR1 MNHEY and CDR2 SMNVEV (reference sequence). Trimming removed 5 bases from V and 2 bases from J, with 13 bases in between.

This CDR3 reads CASSTTTESNTGELFF. DNA of the CDR3: TGTGCCAGCAGCACCACTACAGAGTCGAACACCGGGGAGCTGTTTTTT. V is TRBV5-6 and J is TRBJ2-2, with unresolved D. The CDR3 is 16 residues long. The V end was cut by 4 bases, the J end by 0 bases, with 13 bases between. Per germline, CDR1 SGHDT and CDR2 YYEEEE.

The table lists this clone with a count of one. V usage is TRBV6-5 and J usage is TRBJ2-3; D might be TRBD1 or TRBD2, each matching 6 bases. The germline gives CDR1 MNHEY, CDR2 SVGAGI. The CDR3 has 13 amino acids. V was pared by 8 bases and J by 4 bases, with 13 bases between. This CDR3 is CASGGGAADTQYF. The CDR3 coding sequence is TGTGCCAGCGGGGGCGGGGCGGCAGATACGCAGTATTTT.

V usage is TRBV29-1 and J usage is TRBJ1-1, with 9 bases aligning to TRBD1. The CDR3 extends over 14 amino acids. V shed 6 bases and J 0 bases; nucleotides not matched to a gene: 5. The V gene's germline CDR1 is SQVTM and CDR2 ANQGSEA. As DNA, the CDR3 is TGCAGCGTAACGGGGACAGGGATGAACACTGAAGCTTTCTTT. Its protein product is CSVTGTGMNTEAFF.